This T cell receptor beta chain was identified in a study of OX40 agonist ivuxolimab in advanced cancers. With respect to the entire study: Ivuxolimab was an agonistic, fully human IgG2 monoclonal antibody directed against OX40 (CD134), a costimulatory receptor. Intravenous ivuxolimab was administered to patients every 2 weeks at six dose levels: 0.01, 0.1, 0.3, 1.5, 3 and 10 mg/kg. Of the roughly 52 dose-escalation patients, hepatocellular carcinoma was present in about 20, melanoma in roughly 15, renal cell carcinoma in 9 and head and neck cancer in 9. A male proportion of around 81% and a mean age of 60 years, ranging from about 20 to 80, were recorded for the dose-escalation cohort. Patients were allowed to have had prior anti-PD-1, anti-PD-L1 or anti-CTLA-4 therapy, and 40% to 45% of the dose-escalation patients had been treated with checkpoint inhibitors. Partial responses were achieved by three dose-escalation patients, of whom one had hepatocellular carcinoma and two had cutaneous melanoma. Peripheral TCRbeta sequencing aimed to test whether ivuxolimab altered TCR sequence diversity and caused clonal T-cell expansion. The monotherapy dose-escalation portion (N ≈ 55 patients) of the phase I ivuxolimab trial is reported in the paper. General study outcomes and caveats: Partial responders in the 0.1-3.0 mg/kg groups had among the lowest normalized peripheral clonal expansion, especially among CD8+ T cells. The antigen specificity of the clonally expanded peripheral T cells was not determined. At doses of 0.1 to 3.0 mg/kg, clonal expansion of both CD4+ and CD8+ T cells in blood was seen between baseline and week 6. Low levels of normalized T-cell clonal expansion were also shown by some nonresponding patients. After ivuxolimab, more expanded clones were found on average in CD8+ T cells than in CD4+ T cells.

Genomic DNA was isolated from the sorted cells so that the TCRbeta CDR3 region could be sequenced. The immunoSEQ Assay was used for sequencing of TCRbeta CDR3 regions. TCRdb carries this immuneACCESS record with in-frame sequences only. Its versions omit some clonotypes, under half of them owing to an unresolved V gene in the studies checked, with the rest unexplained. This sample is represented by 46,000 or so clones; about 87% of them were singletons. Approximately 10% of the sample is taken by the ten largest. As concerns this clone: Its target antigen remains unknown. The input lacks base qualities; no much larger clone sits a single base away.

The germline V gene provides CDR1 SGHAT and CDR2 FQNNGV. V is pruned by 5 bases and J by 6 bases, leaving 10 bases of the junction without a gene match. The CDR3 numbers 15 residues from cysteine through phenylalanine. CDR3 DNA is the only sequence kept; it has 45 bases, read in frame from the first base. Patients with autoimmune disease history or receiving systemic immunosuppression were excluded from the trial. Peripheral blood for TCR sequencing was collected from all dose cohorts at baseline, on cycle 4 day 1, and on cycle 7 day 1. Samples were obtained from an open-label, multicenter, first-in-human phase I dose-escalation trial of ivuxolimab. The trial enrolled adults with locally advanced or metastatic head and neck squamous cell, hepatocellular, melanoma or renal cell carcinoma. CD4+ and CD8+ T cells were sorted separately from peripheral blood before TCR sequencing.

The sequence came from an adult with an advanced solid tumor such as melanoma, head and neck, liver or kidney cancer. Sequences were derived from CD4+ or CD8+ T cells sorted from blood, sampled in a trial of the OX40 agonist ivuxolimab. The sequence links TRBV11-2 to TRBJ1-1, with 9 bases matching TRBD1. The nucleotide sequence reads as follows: TGTGCCAGCAGCGCCGGGACAGGGTATATAGCTGAAGCTTTCTTT. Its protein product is CASSAGTGYIAEAFF.